This T cell receptor beta chain was captured by sequencing in a study of cytomegalovirus exposure and HLA in healthy donors. The CDR3 is 15 amino acids. Germline CDR1 is SGHAT and CDR2 is FQNNGV. Trimming stripped 1 base from V and 5 bases from J, with 12 bases between. Researchers ran the PCR with 60 Vbeta and 13 Jbeta primers. Assay used: immunoSEQ multiplex PCR; TCRdb lists only in-frame clones, some missing. This sample has over 100,000 clones; 65% to 80% occur once, and the top ten carry less than 3.5%. The origin of this receptor is a female donor in good health and CMV-seronegative. The specimen was PBMCs. The chain couples TRBV11-2 to TRBJ2-4; the D gene is possibly TRBD1 (5 bases). The CDR3 sequence: CASSLAAGLENIQYF. The CDR3, as DNA: TGTGCCAGCAGCTTAGCGGCAGGGTTGGAAAACATTCAGTACTTC.